This T cell receptor beta chain was sequenced during a study of blood T cell repertoires in COVID-19. For the study at large: Whether acute or convalescent, the COVID-19 samples came from the United States, Italy and Spain. T cells, B-cell-depleted T cells, or PBMCs supplied cDNA or gDNA.

V lost 4 bases and J lost 3; bases outside the gene matches: 10. CDR1 and CDR2 from the germline V gene are LNHDA and SQIVND (reference sequence). The CDR3 has 16 amino acids. In the study's own analysis: Amplification from reference gene primers served as the basis for estimated nucleated cell counts. The data were produced by immunoSEQ multiplex PCR, yet TCRdb's version contains in-frame clones alone and is incomplete. That table furnishes V, J and clone size, whereas the DNA furnished D and trimming. The data hold roughly 52,000 clones, with roughly 90% observed a single time. This chain joins TRBV19 and TRBJ2-3; 7 bases map to TRBD2. The specimen was peripheral blood. This receptor was obtained from a human donor in a cohort sampled during active COVID-19. CDR3 coding DNA: TGTGCCAGTAGTAGGGTCGCTAGCGGTATAACAGATACGCAGTATTTT. Its translation: CASSRVASGITDTQYF.